The clone carrying this TCR beta chain was observed a few times. Trimming took 0 bases from V and 7 from J, leaving 10 bases between them. The CDR3 runs 14 residues. Germline CDR1 and CDR2: SGHDN and FVKESK. This sample was included in a study of blood T cell repertoires in COVID-19. In terms of age and location, participants ranged from about 18 to 100 years and lived in about 25 US areas. Allocation to cohorts depended on clinical history reported by the participants. As processed by the authors: Quantification of nucleated cells was approximated via reference gene primer amplification. Profiled with immunoSEQ multiplex PCR; TCRdb holds only in-frame clones, not every one. Clone size and V and J calls were adopted from that table, with D and trimming inferred from the DNA. The sample has roughly 180,000 clones, over 70% seen once.

What was sequenced was PBMCs or T cells enriched from blood (not recorded which). The sequence came from a woman aged 45-59 years in a cohort exposed to, infected with or recovered from COVID-19 (not recorded which). The genes are TRBV14 and TRBJ2-1; weak D call: TRBD1 (5 bases). In DNA, the CDR3 is TGTGCCAGCAGCCAAGATATAAAGGGGAATGAGCAGTTCTTC. Its protein is CASSQDIKGNEQFF.